This T cell receptor beta chain was identified in a study of regulatory T cells in long-lasting Graves disease. The study's findings and limits: Study of thyroid tissue was not done, with only peripheral blood studied.

CDR3-region Arm-PCR and iRepertoire HTBI primers produced the TCR beta libraries. Via MiXCR, TCRdb re-called the multiplex PCR reads, giving one row per CDR3 protein. The sample holds about 620,000 distinct CDR3 sequences; roughly 15% are singletons and the top ten take about 20%. This CDR3 has 15 residues. V gave up 3 bases and J gave up 0 bases, with 9 bases separating them. Germline assignment: CDR1 KGHSH and CDR2 LQKENI. This clonotype was counted a few times. The antigen is not known. As for time point: newly diagnosed GD, antithyroid drugs for less than 3 months. PBMC RNA was the source of the TCR library. These data also featured in a second study, about T cells in Graves' hyperthyroidism and ophthalmopathy.

The material was peripheral blood mononuclear cells (PBMCs), obtained at new diagnosis, from a patient treated with antithyroid drugs. The clonotype originates from a woman in her 30s with Graves disease. The J gene is TRBJ1-5, the V gene TRBV18; D not resolved. The CDR3, as DNA: TGTGCCAGCTCACCTATAGGGAATAGCAATCAGCCCCAGCATTTT. Translation gives CASSPIGNSNQPQHF. The complete variable domain, with remaining parts taken from reference TRBV18 and TRBJ1-5, reads NAGVMQNPRHLVRRRGQEARLRCSPMKGHSHVYWYRQLPEEGLKFMVYLQKENIIDESGMPKERFSAEFPKEGPSILRIQQVVRGDSAAYFCASSPIGNSNQPQHFGDGTRLSIL.